This TCR beta chain comes out of a study of T cell changes during pregnancy in multiple sclerosis (dated by TCRdb to the late 2010s). Describing the broader study: The study examined how the T cell repertoire changed over the course of pregnancy in women with multiple sclerosis.

V and J are truncated by 5 bases and 1 base respectively, leaving an intervening sequence of 20 bases. Including cysteine and phenylalanine, the CDR3 has 17 amino acids. The read is trimmed to its CDR3 DNA, 51 bases read in frame from base 1. CDR1 SEHNR and CDR2 FQNEAQ were looked up in the germline V gene (reference sequence). The method was the immunoSEQ multiplex PCR assay. The immuneACCESS repertoire file appears here via TCRdb, limited to in-frame rearrangements. These files lack a portion of the clones; in checked studies, under half of the deficit traces to unresolved V genes, and the cause of the others is not known. Within this sample are about 39,000 clones, with 93% of them counted one time only. The ten largest clones add up to roughly 0.4% of the sample. Comment on this clone: Its antigen is currently not known. Qualities for individual bases were not recorded, and no much larger clone is one base off.

The input for sequencing was CD4+ T cells from peripheral blood mononuclear cells, taken in the first trimester of pregnancy. The TCR comes from a female donor with multiple sclerosis, enrolled in a pregnancy study. Recombination connected TRBV7-9 to TRBJ1-1; TRBD1 could be the D gene, as 5 bases match. The nucleotide sequence is given as TGTGCCAGCAGCCCAGGGCCGGGGGGGGATTCGAACACTGAAGCTTTCTTT. Translated, this gives CASSPGPGGDSNTEAFF.